Each of the 2 T cell receptor beta chains below was sequenced from the same sample in a study of T-cell reconstitution after alpha-beta-depleted transplantation in children. Unique molecular identifiers were incorporated into the prepared TCRbeta library. TCRdb processed the PCR reads anew with MiXCR; each CDR3 protein has one entry. The profile shows approximately 7,100 distinct CDR3 sequences, roughly 17% of them singletons. The source was PBMCs, collected before TCRalphabeta/CD19-depleted stem cell transplant. The receptors stem from a boy younger than 10 with acute lymphoblastic leukemia, due to receive a stem cell transplant.

By sample fraction, this clonotype is medium-sized (0.01 to 0.1%). The rearrangement uses TRBV15 and TRBJ1-1; D may be TRBD1 (6 bases). Trimming pared 0 bases from V and 6 bases from J, leaving 11 bases between. The germline gives CDR1 LNHNV, CDR2 YYDKDF (reference sequence). The CDR3 consists of 14 residues. The CDR3 loop reads CATSRDSRGPEAFF. CDR3 coding DNA: TGTGCCACCAGCAGAGACAGTCGGGGGCCTGAAGCTTTCTTT.

This clonotype was recorded at least ten times. CDR3 loop: CASSLVEGNIQYF. CDR3 DNA: TGTGCCAGCAGCCTGGTTGAAGGGAACATTCAGTACTTC. The genes are TRBV7-9 and TRBJ2-4; D uncertain. Per germline, CDR1 SEHNR and CDR2 FQNEAQ (reference sequence). There are 13 residues in the CDR3. V was trimmed by 5 bases and J by 7 bases, leaving 12 bases between them.